These 29 T cell receptor beta chains were sequenced from one sample in a study of tumour-infiltrating T cells in Burkitt lymphoma. Repertoires were generated with immunoSEQ multiplex PCR, while TCRdb's copy carries only in-frame clones and drops some. Of over 600 clones listed, around 79% are singletons. Sequenced input: tumor tissue. The source is a human donor with Burkitt lymphoma.

This rearrangement joins TRBV5-6 to TRBJ1-6; a weak D match, TRBD1 (6 bases). V was pared by 1 base and J by 12 bases, with 14 bases between. Germline CDR1 and CDR2: SGHDT and YYEEEE. The CDR3 consists of 14 residues. CDR3 DNA sequence: TGTGCCAGCAGCTTGTGGGGGGCCATAGGACCCCTCCACTTT. It codes for CASSLWGAIGPLHF.

This clone has just a few counts. The chain combines TRBV21-1 with TRBJ1-3. TRBV21-1 is tagged as a pseudogene. This CDR3 has 17 amino acids. The CDR3 region is CASSNWLQPVSGNTIYF. CDR3 sequence (DNA): TGTGCCAGCAGCAATTGGCTTCAACCGGTCTCTGGAAACACCATATATTTT.

This clone has only a few counts. The chain joins TRBV2 to TRBJ1-4, with D possibly being TRBD1 (5 bases). V was clipped by 6 bases and J by 6 bases, with 14 bases between them. Germline CDR1 SNHLY, CDR2 FYNNEI. The CDR3 has 14 residues. CDR3 residues: CASSPGPQHEKLFF. As DNA, the CDR3 is TGTGCCAGCAGCCCGGGACCGCAACATGAAAAACTGTTTTTT.

The chain uses TRBV27 and TRBJ1-2, with 9 bases lining up with TRBD1. Germline V gene lookup returns CDR1 MNHEY and CDR2 SMNVEV (reference sequence). The V gene end was trimmed by 5 bases and the J gene end by 2 bases; junction bases not matched to a gene: 6. The CDR3 loop spans 15 amino acids. The CDR3 bases are TGTGCCAGCAGTCCACGGACAGGGGAGAACTATGGCTACACCTTC. Amino acid sequence: CASSPRTGENYGYTF.

V and J are TRBV4-2 and TRBJ2-1; TRBD1 agrees at 8 bases. This CDR3 comprises 15 residues. With V trimmed by 4 bases and J by 10 bases, 12 bases remained unmatched. Germline V gives CDR1 LGHNA, CDR2 YNFKEQ. The CDR3 sequence: CASSPSTGQGREQFF. CDR3 coding DNA: TGTGCCAGCAGCCCCTCCACTGGACAGGGCAGGGAGCAGTTCTTC.

This clone was observed a few times. The J gene is TRBJ2-7, the V gene TRBV5-6, with 7 bases that match TRBD1. The CDR3 runs 14 residues. Germline V CDR1 and CDR2: SGHDT, YYEEEE. Trimming at V came to 0 bases and at J to 4 bases, leaving 4 bases not matched to a gene. CDR3 nucleotide sequence: TGTGCCAGCAGCTTGGGGGACAGCTTATACGAGCAGTACTTC. It specifies CASSLGDSLYEQYF. The full variable domain, completed using reference TRBV5-6 and TRBJ2-7, is DAGVTQSPTHLIKTRGQQVTLRCSPKSGHDTVSWYQQALGQGPQFIFQYYEEEERQRGNFPDRFSGHQFPNYSSELNVNALLLGDSALYLCASSLGDSLYEQYFGPGTRLTVT.

On this clone: One junction end disagrees with the germline gene, perhaps due to a read error. The chain has TRBV30 and TRBJ1-1, with D hard to call. Per the germline V gene, CDR1 is GTSNPN and CDR2 is SVGIG (reference sequence). This CDR3 has 14 amino acids. The DNA for the CDR3 is TGTACCTGGAGTGCCGCCTTCTCGATCACTGAAGCTTTCTTT. This gives the protein CTWSAAFSITEAFF.

This sequence joins TRBV10-3 and TRBJ2-2; 9 bases map to TRBD2. Trimming removed 0 bases from V and 1 base from J; junction bases left unmatched: 3. This CDR3 is built from 17 residues. Germline loops: CDR1 ENHRY, CDR2 SYGVKD. In nucleotides, the CDR3 is TGTGCCATCAGTGAGTCCTCGACTAGCGGGAACACCGGGGAGCTGTTTTTT. It codes for CAISESSTSGNTGELFF.

V usage is TRBV7-8 and J usage is TRBJ1-5, with 7 bases identical to TRBD1. V lost 0 bases, J lost 11 bases, and 10 bases stayed unmatched. In germline, CDR1 is SGHVS, CDR2 FQNEAQ. This CDR3 spans 15 amino acids. The chain's CDR3 is CASSLALTGVMAQHF. The CDR3 DNA follows: TGTGCCAGCAGCTTAGCGCTCACAGGGGTCATGGCCCAGCATTTT.

The J gene is TRBJ1-1, the V gene TRBV12-5; D uncertain. The CDR3 spans 14 residues. The germline V gene encodes CDR1 LGHNT and CDR2 FRNRAP. The V gene lost 2 bases and the J gene lost 5 bases, with 12 bases spanning the gap. The CDR3 region has the DNA TGTGCTAGTGGTTTGAACGCCCCGGCAACTGAAGCTTTCTTT. It specifies CASGLNAPATEAFF.

V gene TRBV18 combines with J gene TRBJ1-1; D is unresolved. The CDR3 has 13 amino acids. With 5 bases removed from V and 1 base from J, the gap between germline ends came to 8 bases. Germline V gives CDR1 KGHSH, CDR2 LQKENI. The CDR3 loop reads CASSNNGNTEAFF. The CDR3, as DNA: TGTGCCAGCTCAAATAATGGGAACACTGAAGCTTTCTTT.

The chain joins TRBV6-5 to TRBJ1-1, with a possible D match to TRBD1 (5 bases). CDR1 and CDR2 (germline): MNHEY, SVGAGI. The V end was cut by 5 bases, the J end by 3 bases, with 7 bases between. The CDR3 spans 12 residues. The DNA for the CDR3 is TGTGCCAGCAGTCTGGGGGACACTGAAGCTTTCTTT. Its protein product is CASSLGDTEAFF.

The chain uses TRBV5-5 and TRBJ1-1, with a possible D match to TRBD1 (5 bases). Trimming stripped 0 bases from V and 0 bases from J, with 18 bases between. This CDR3 spans 18 amino acids. Germline CDR1 SGHKS, CDR2 YYEKEE (reference sequence). The CDR3 sequence is CASSLANMGRNMNTEAFF. CDR3 DNA: TGTGCCAGCAGCTTGGCCAATATGGGACGGAACATGAACACTGAAGCTTTCTTT.

V and J are TRBV11-3 and TRBJ2-7; tentatively, D is TRBD2 (5 bases). Germline CDR1 SGHNT, CDR2 YENEEA. The CDR3 length is 12 residues. Between the trimmed V and J ends, which lost 3 bases and 7 bases, there was a span of 10 bases. CDR3 nucleotides: TGTGCCAGCAGCTTTCTGGGCGGGGAGCAGTACTTC. It codes for CASSFLGGEQYF.

The chain joins TRBV5-6 to TRBJ1-5; D might be TRBD1 (5 bases). The CDR3 has 15 residues. Trimming removed 2 bases at V and 0 bases at J, with 9 bases between. The germline CDR1 and CDR2 sequences are SGHDT and YYEEEE. In nucleotides, the CDR3 is TGTGCCAGCAGCTTTCGAGGGGATAGCAATCAGCCCCAGCATTTT. Its translation: CASSFRGDSNQPQHF.

This chain connects TRBV15 to TRBJ1-1; D not certain. Germline V gene lookup returns CDR1 LNHNV and CDR2 YYDKDF (reference sequence). This CDR3 contains 14 residues. V lost 5 bases and J lost 4, with 14 bases in between. CDR3: CATSFSLATTEAFF. The DNA for the CDR3 is TGTGCCACCAGCTTCAGCCTGGCGACCACTGAAGCTTTCTTT.

This rearrangement joins TRBV6-5 to TRBJ1-1; no clear D gene. Germline CDR1 reads MNHEY; CDR2 reads SVGAGI. CDR3 length: 12 amino acids. With 5 bases removed from V and 8 bases from J, the gap between germline ends came to 12 bases. The CDR3 DNA reads TGTGCCAGCAGTCTGGCGGGTACCGAAGCTTTCTTT. It translates to CASSLAGTEAFF.

There are a few counts of this clone. The J gene is TRBJ1-1, the V gene TRBV6-5; 7 positions match TRBD1. Germline CDR1 MNHEY, CDR2 SVGAGI. Trimming cost V 10 bases and J 2 bases; bases outside gene matches: 13. The CDR3 covers 15 residues. The CDR3 DNA follows: TGTGCCACTACCTCCTACCCAGGGGGTAACACTGAAGCTTTCTTT. It is translated as CATTSYPGGNTEAFF.

This clone was recorded a few times. The V and J genes are TRBV6-5 and TRBJ1-1; D gene unclear. Deletions cut 0 bases from V and 8 bases from J, with 13 bases between. CDR1 is MNHEY, CDR2 SVGAGI, per germline. The CDR3 covers 14 residues. The chain's CDR3 is CASSYSGSLDEAFF. In DNA, the CDR3 is TGTGCCAGCAGTTACTCGGGGAGCCTTGACGAAGCTTTCTTT.

V and J are TRBV7-2 and TRBJ2-1, with D perhaps matching TRBD2 (6 bases). Trimming cost V 4 bases and J 4 bases, with 17 bases left between them. CDR3 length: 16 residues. CDR1 is SGHTA, CDR2 FQGNSA, per germline. The CDR3: CASSYGAGDLYNEQFF. CDR3 DNA: TGTGCCAGCAGCTACGGAGCGGGCGACCTTTACAATGAGCAGTTCTTC.

The chain uses TRBV9 and TRBJ2-1; 9 bases are a match to TRBD2. With 4 bases clipped from V and 9 bases from J, the junction kept 8 bases outside the gene matches. This CDR3 spans 14 amino acids. CDR1 SGDLS and CDR2 YYNGEE come from the germline V gene. This CDR3 reads CASSSSGKWIEQFF. CDR3 bases: TGTGCCAGCAGCTCTAGCGGGAAGTGGATTGAGCAGTTCTTC.

The chain employs TRBV7-9 and TRBJ1-4, with D unresolved. V was clipped by 0 bases and J by 10 bases, with 9 bases between them. This CDR3 has 13 amino acids. Germline lookup yields CDR1 SEHNR and CDR2 FQNEAQ (reference sequence). The CDR3 region is CASSLAKQGKLFF. The CDR3 DNA follows: TGTGCCAGCAGCTTAGCGAAACAAGGAAAACTGTTTTTT.

In its sample, this clone was seen once. V usage is TRBV28 and J usage is TRBJ2-7; TRBD2 is a possible D gene (6 bases). The CDR3 covers 13 residues. Trimming pared 8 bases from V and 5 bases from J, leaving 16 bases between. CDR1 and CDR2 (germline): MDHEN, SYDVKM. CDR3 protein: CASEETGAHEQYF. The CDR3 DNA sequence: TGTGCCAGCGAGGAAACGGGAGCCCACGAGCAGTACTTC.

V is TRBV11-2 and J is TRBJ1-4, with 8 bases matching TRBD1. CDR1 and CDR2 from the germline V gene are SGHAT and FQNNGV. The CDR3 runs 15 residues. V lost 3 bases, J lost 6 bases, and 6 bases stayed unmatched. CDR3 coding DNA: TGTGCCAGCAGCTTGTTCGGGACAGGTGATGAAAAACTGTTTTTT. The encoded protein is CASSLFGTGDEKLFF.

This clone was counted between two and nine times. This chain joins TRBV7-8 and TRBJ2-1, with D perhaps given as TRBD1 or TRBD2 (6 bases each). CDR3 size: 16 residues. Trimming removed 2 bases from V and 6 bases from J, with 17 bases in between. Germline values: CDR1 SGHVS, CDR2 FQNEAQ. The CDR3: CASSLPTGGGGNEQFF. CDR3 in DNA: TGTGCCAGCAGCTTACCCACAGGAGGAGGGGGCAATGAGCAGTTCTTC.

In the case of this clone: In the same sample, other DNA sequences code for this CDR3. The rearrangement links TRBV20-1 to TRBJ2-1; D unclear. Germline CDR1 DFQATT, CDR2 SNEGSKA (reference sequence). Trimming shortened V by 6 bases and J by 7 bases, and 7 bases separated the two germline ends. The CDR3 length is 10 residues. CDR3 sequence: CSAQENEQFF. The CDR3 DNA is TGCAGTGCCCAAGAGAATGAGCAGTTCTTC.

The chain combines TRBV30 with TRBJ2-7; D gene ambiguous. V lost 1 base and J lost 2, with 12 bases in between. Per germline, CDR1 GTSNPN and CDR2 SVGIG (reference sequence). CDR3 length: 14 residues. The CDR3 here is CAWSGPETTYEQYF. Here the CDR3 DNA reads TGTGCCTGGAGTGGGCCCGAGACCACCTACGAGCAGTACTTC.

This clone was observed a few times. V is TRBV6-6 and J is TRBJ1-1; D is ambiguous. V was shortened by 5 bases and J by 1 base, with 8 bases between the two germline ends. The CDR3 spans 13 residues. Germline assignment: CDR1 MNHNY and CDR2 SVGAGI (reference sequence). In nucleotides, the CDR3 is TGTGCCAGCAGTCCGCTAGAGAACACTGAAGCTTTCTTT. This encodes CASSPLENTEAFF.

This clone occurred a few times. Other DNA sequences within the sample encode an identical CDR3. The V gene is TRBV19, the J gene TRBJ1-2, with a tentative D call TRBD1 (5 bases). The length of the CDR3 is 12 residues. V was cut by 11 bases and J by 8 bases, with 18 bases left in between. Germline V gene data show CDR1 as LNHDA and CDR2 as SQIVND (reference sequence). The CDR3 DNA reads TGTGCCGTGCTAGAAGGGGCCATCGGCTACACCTTC. It specifies CAVLEGAIGYTF.